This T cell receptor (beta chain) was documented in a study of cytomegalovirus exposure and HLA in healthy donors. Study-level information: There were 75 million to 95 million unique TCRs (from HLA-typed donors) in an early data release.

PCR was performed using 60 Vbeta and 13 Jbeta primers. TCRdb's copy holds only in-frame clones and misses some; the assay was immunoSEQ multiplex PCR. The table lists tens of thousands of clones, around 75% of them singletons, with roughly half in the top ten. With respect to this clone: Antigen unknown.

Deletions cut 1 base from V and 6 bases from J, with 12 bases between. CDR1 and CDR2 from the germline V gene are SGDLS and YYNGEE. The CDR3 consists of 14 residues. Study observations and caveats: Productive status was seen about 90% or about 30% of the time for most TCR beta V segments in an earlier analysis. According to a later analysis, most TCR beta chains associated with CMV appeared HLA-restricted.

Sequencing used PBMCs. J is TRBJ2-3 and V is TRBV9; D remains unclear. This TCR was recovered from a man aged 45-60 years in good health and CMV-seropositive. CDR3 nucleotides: TGTGCCAGCAGCGTAAGTCCTCTCCAGGATACGCAGTATTTT. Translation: CASSVSPLQDTQYF.